This TCR beta chain was retrieved from a study of OX40 agonist ivuxolimab in advanced cancers. For the study at large: The study treated patients with ivuxolimab, an agonistic anti-OX40 (CD134) antibody. Among those enrolled, mean age was about 62 years (range roughly 23 to 85) and about 82% were male.

A word on this clone: As yet, its antigen is unknown.

General observations from the study: Patients with a partial response at 0.1-3.0 mg/kg had among the lowest clonal expansion.

The protocol was immunoSEQ multiplex PCR, while the TCRdb copy is restricted to in-frame clones and leaves out a portion. The sample records roughly 76,000 clones, 88% being singletons. On cycle 4 day 1 and cycle 7 day 1, as well as at baseline, blood was sampled. This CDR3 has 13 amino acids. V lost 7 bases, J lost 4 bases, and 13 bases lay in between. Germline V lookup: CDR1 LNHDA, CDR2 SQIVND (reference sequence). The sequenced sample was CD4+ or CD8+ T cells sorted from blood, obtained in a trial of the OX40 agonist ivuxolimab. The sequence was obtained from an adult with an advanced solid tumor such as melanoma, head and neck, liver or kidney cancer. J is TRBJ1-2 and V is TRBV19, with a weak D call TRBD1 (6 bases). CDR3 residues: CASTRGHTYGYTF. The DNA of the CDR3 is TGTGCCAGTACCCGGGGACATACCTATGGCTACACCTTC.